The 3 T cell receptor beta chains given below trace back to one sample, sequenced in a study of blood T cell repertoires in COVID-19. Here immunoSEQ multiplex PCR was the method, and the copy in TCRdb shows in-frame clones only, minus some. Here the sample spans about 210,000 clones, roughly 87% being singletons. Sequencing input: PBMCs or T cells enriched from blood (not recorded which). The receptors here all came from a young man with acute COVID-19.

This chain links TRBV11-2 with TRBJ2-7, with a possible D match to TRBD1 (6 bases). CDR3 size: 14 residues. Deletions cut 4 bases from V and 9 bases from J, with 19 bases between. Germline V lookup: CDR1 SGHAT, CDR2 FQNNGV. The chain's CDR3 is CASSSGQRVGGQYF. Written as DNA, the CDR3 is TGTGCCAGCAGCTCTGGACAGAGGGTTGGCGGGCAGTACTTC.

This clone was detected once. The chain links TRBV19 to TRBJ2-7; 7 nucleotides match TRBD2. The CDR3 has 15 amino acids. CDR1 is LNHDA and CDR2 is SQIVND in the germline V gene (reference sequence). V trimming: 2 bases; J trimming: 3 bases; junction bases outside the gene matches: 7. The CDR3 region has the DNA TGTGCCAGTAGTATATCGGGCGGGAGACTCTACGAGCAGTACTTC. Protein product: CASSISGGRLYEQYF. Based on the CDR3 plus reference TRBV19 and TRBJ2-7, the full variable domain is DGGITQSPKYLFRKEGQNVTLSCEQNLNHDAMYWYRQDPGQGLRLIYYSQIVNDFQKGDIAEGYSVSREKKESFPLTVTSAQKNPTAFYLCASSISGGRLYEQYFGPGTRLTVT.

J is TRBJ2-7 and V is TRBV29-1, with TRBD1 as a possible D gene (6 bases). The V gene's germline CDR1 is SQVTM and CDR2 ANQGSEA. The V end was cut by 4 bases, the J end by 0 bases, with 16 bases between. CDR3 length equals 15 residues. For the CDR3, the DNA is TGCAGCGTTGGCCCAAAAGACAGGTCCTCCTACGAGCAGTACTTC. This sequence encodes CSVGPKDRSSYEQYF.